This T cell receptor (beta chain) was identified during a study of cytomegalovirus exposure and HLA in healthy donors. Whole-study findings and limits: The study put 160 or so TCR beta chains on its list as cytomegalovirus-associated. Most sequenced TCRs were rare (though some public TCRs occurred in many donors).

As to this clone: Its antigen is not identified.

Germline V gene data show CDR1 as SEHNR and CDR2 as FQNEAQ (reference sequence). Trimming cost V 5 bases and J 2 bases; bases outside gene matches: 4. CDR3 length: 15 amino acids. Both 60 Vbeta primers and 13 Jbeta primers went into the PCR. Assay: immunoSEQ multiplex PCR; the TCRdb copy retains only in-frame clones and omits some. The table lists over 150,000 clones, 75% of them singletons. The specimen sequenced was PBMCs. The J gene is TRBJ2-2, the V gene TRBV7-9; 8 nucleotides match TRBD2. The receptor was isolated from a male donor in good health and CMV-seronegative. Here the CDR3 DNA reads TGTGCCAGCAGCCGGGGGGGCCCTAACACCGGGGAGCTGTTTTTT. Residues: CASSRGGPNTGELFF.